The source of this TCR beta chain is a study of graft-versus-host responses after intestinal transplantation. Overall study context: Recipients got multivisceral, liver-intestinal, or isolated intestinal transplants.

Whole-study results and caveats: Allograft graft-versus-host to host-versus-graft clonal ratios ran high in patients with graft-donor T cell macrochimerism. Peak GvH clone levels in circulation were associated with early post-transplant HvG declines.

Repertoires were generated with immunoSEQ multiplex PCR, while TCRdb's copy carries only in-frame clones and drops some. In the table there are 71,000 or so clones, 90% of which are singletons. Note on this clone: Its antigen is unknown.

Trimming left V 3 bases short and J 10 bases short, with 8 bases between. Germline V CDR1 and CDR2: SGDLS, YYNGEE. This CDR3 contains 12 residues. This rearrangement joins TRBV9 to TRBJ1-6, with a possible D match to TRBD1 (6 bases). Sequencing was performed on unstimulated CD8+ T cells sorted from spleen or lymph node cells, taken before intestinal transplant. The sequence was obtained from a human donor who received an intestinal transplant. DNA for the CDR3: TGTGCCAGCAGCGGGGGGGGCTCACCCCTCCACTTT. Translating gives CASSGGGSPLHF.